Shown below are 7 T cell receptor beta chains from a single sample sequenced in a study of PD-1 blockade in classical Hodgkin lymphoma. Some clones are missing from TCRdb's copy, which holds only in-frame ones; the method was immunoSEQ multiplex PCR. Of around 45,000 clones in the sample, 71% were seen once. No patient escaped relapse after autologous stem cell transplantation, and brentuximab vedotin exposure varied. The sequences come from peripheral blood mononuclear cells (PBMCs), collected at baseline. The receptors derive from a human donor with classical Hodgkin lymphoma.

The chain employs TRBV7-9 and TRBJ2-1; either TRBD1 or TRBD2 may fit D (5 bases each). Germline-derived CDR1 and CDR2 are SEHNR and FQNEAQ (reference sequence). The CDR3 loop spans 14 amino acids. Trimming took 5 bases from V and 8 from J, leaving 16 bases between them. The CDR3 sequence: CASSPRGVRDEQFF. The CDR3 region has the DNA TGTGCCAGCAGCCCCCGAGGGGTCCGCGATGAGCAGTTCTTC.

V usage is TRBV30 and J usage is TRBJ2-7, with 9 bases aligning to TRBD1. Losses at the gene ends were 5 bases for V and 7 bases for J; bases not matched to a gene: 15. CDR1 GTSNPN and CDR2 SVGIG come from the germline V gene (reference sequence). The CDR3 spans 15 residues. The CDR3 spells CAWGETGTGQREQYF. The CDR3 coding sequence is TGTGCCTGGGGAGAAACCGGGACAGGGCAGAGGGAGCAGTACTTC.

This sequence joins TRBV4-3 and TRBJ1-6; D possibly corresponds to TRBD1 (6 bases). Germline-derived CDR1 and CDR2 are LGHNA and YSLEER. The ends were cut back, 1 base at V and 5 bases at J, with 6 bases in the middle. The CDR3 sequence is 14 residues long. As DNA, the CDR3 is TGCGCCAGCAGCCAAGCAGGGGATAATTCACCCCTCCACTTT. Translation gives CASSQAGDNSPLHF.

By its share, this clone is medium-sized. The chain couples TRBV27 to TRBJ2-3, with 8 bases fitting TRBD2. CDR1 and CDR2 (germline): MNHEY, SMNVEV (reference sequence). The CDR3 loop spans 16 amino acids. J lost 0 bases, V lost 1 base, and 3 bases had no gene match. The CDR3 is CASSLWASGSTDTQYF. In DNA form, the CDR3 reads TGTGCCAGCAGTTTATGGGCTAGCGGGAGCACAGATACGCAGTATTTT.

V usage is TRBV28 and J usage is TRBJ1-4; D gene unclear. Germline V gives CDR1 MDHEN, CDR2 SYDVKM. V was shortened by 1 base and J by 3 bases, with 9 bases between the two germline ends. CDR3 length equals 15 residues. CDR3 nucleotide sequence: TGTGCCAGCAGTTTATTCGGGCCGTCTAATGAAAAACTGTTTTTT. Translation gives CASSLFGPSNEKLFF. Full variable domain (remainder filled in from reference TRBV28 and TRBJ1-4): DVKVTQSSRYLVKRTGEKVFLECVQDMDHENMFWYRQDPGLGLRLIYFSYDVKMKEKGDIPEGYSVSREKKERFSLILESASTNQTSMYLCASSLFGPSNEKLFFGSGTQLSVL.

The V and J genes are TRBV27 and TRBJ2-1, with 8 bases lining up with TRBD1. CDR3 length: 15 amino acids. J was trimmed by 10 bases and V by 3 bases; bases with no gene match: 11. The germline gives CDR1 MNHEY, CDR2 SMNVEV (reference sequence). The DNA for the CDR3 is TGTGCCAGCAGTTTTGATCGGGACAGGTTATACGAGCAGTTCTTC. This gives the protein CASSFDRDRLYEQFF.

This clone was seen a handful of times. The rearrangement uses TRBV4-2 and TRBJ1-1; the D gene is possibly TRBD1 (6 bases). In germline, CDR1 is LGHNA, CDR2 YNFKEQ. Trimming pared 0 bases from V and 5 bases from J, leaving 13 bases between. The CDR3 has 15 amino acids. CDR3 nucleotides: TGTGCCAGCAGCCAAGATAGGGGGGCCCGAACTGAAGCTTTCTTT. Translated, it gives CASSQDRGARTEAFF.